This is a list of T cell receptor beta chains from one sample in a study of T-cell memory formation after mild COVID-19. One entry per CDR3 protein results from TCRdb running MiXCR on the 5' RACE reads. The sample records around 200,000 distinct CDR3 sequences, around 8.8% being singletons. What was sequenced was PBMCs or a T cell subset sorted from them (not recorded which). The source of these receptors is a man aged 18 to 29 who had mild COVID-19 (a few samples of this study predate the infection). Cell type and time point are not known. The CDR3 runs from the conserved cysteine through the conserved F or W. The D gene is left open where the match is weak. Clone sizes are given selectively: once, few, many, or a class where the clone is expanded.

>many|TRBD1|13|TRBV6-4|TRBJ2-5
CASSDSPGGTQYF
TGTGCCAGCAGTGACAGCCCAGGGGGGACCCAGTACTTC
>.|.|15|TRBV10-3|TRBJ1-1
CAISGSVGKYAEAFF
TGTGCCATCAGTGGGTCAGTGGGGAAGTACGCTGAAGCTTTCTTT
>many|TRBD1|14|TRBV5-1|TRBJ1-1
CASDTGQADTEAFF
TGCGCCAGCGATACTGGACAGGCGGACACTGAAGCTTTCTTT
>.|TRBD1|17|TRBV4-1|TRBJ1-1
CASSQDRGDSVNTEAFF
TGCGCCAGCAGCCAAGATCGGGGGGACAGCGTGAACACTGAAGCTTTCTTT
>.|.|13|TRBV7-3|TRBJ2-3
CASSAATGFSQYF
TGTGCCAGCAGCGCCGCGACCGGGTTTTCGCAGTATTTT
>few|.|15|TRBV6-5|TRBJ1-2
CASSYAGLGQWRYTF
TGTGCCAGCAGTTACGCCGGGCTAGGACAGTGGCGCTACACCTTC
>few|.|13|TRBV19|TRBJ2-3
CASLQGSTDTQYF
TGTGCCAGTTTACAGGGTAGCACAGATACGCAGTATTTT
>many|TRBD2|14|TRBV7-2|TRBJ2-1
CASSFRTSTNEQFF
TGTGCCAGCAGCTTCCGGACTAGTACGAATGAGCAGTTCTTC
>few|TRBD1|13|TRBV27|TRBJ1-5
CASSTGGRQPQHF
TGTGCCAGCAGTACAGGGGGCAGGCAGCCCCAGCATTTT
>few|.|13|TRBV27|TRBJ2-5
CASRMAGRETQYF
TGTGCCAGCAGGATGGCAGGGCGAGAGACCCAGTACTTC
>many|.|12|TRBV7-2|TRBJ2-3
CASSFFTDTQYF
TGTGCCAGCAGTTTTTTCACAGATACGCAGTATTTT
>.|.|13|TRBV20-1|TRBJ2-1
CSATERSYNEQFF
TGCAGTGCCACGGAACGCTCCTACAATGAGCAGTTCTTC
>many|.|13|TRBV7-2|TRBJ2-3
CASSSPFRDTQYF
TGTGCCAGCAGCTCTCCTTTCCGGGATACGCAGTATTTT
>few|.|12|TRBV7-2|TRBJ2-5
CASSLRAETQYF
TGTGCCAGCAGCTTACGTGCGGAGACCCAGTACTTC
>.|.|14|TRBV5-4|TRBJ1-2
CASSSAGEIYGYTF
TGTGCCAGCAGCTCCGCGGGGGAGATCTATGGCTACACCTTC
>few|TRBD1|14|TRBV27|TRBJ1-4
CASSYGQGPEKLFF
TGTGCCAGCAGTTACGGACAGGGGCCGGAAAAACTGTTTTTT
>few|TRBD2|20|TRBV6-5|TRBJ2-3
CASSSIWTGGLAGGIDTQYF
TGTGCCAGCAGTTCCATCTGGACTGGAGGACTAGCGGGGGGGATAGATACGCAGTATTTT
>.|.|16|TRBV4-2|TRBJ1-5
CASSHSRAGRNQPQHF
TGTGCCAGCAGCCATAGTCGGGCAGGGCGCAATCAGCCCCAGCATTTT
>.|.|17|TRBV3-1|TRBJ2-3
CASSQSGGPTSTDTQYF
TGTGCCAGCAGCCAAAGTGGAGGGCCCACTAGCACAGATACGCAGTATTTT
>few|.|17|TRBV7-2|TRBJ2-4
CASSSTLPRTTKNIQYF
TGTGCCAGCAGCTCCACCCTACCCCGGACCACGAAAAACATTCAGTACTTC
>.|TRBD1|15|TRBV9|TRBJ2-7
CASSAGGQGFDEQYF
TGTGCCAGCAGCGCGGGGGGACAGGGGTTCGACGAGCAGTACTTC
>.|.|13|TRBV30|TRBJ1-2
CASPYPGDRPPVF
TGTGCCTCCCCTTACCCGGGGGATCGCCCCCCAGTCTTC
>.|.|14|TRBV18|TRBJ2-1
CASSNPTSYNEQFF
TGTGCCAGCTCAAACCCAACCTCCTACAATGAGCAGTTCTTC
>few|.|13|TRBV6-5|TRBJ1-2
CAITRRQGGGYTF
TGTGCCATCACGAGGAGGCAGGGAGGTGGCTACACCTTC
>few|.|14|TRBV29-1|TRBJ2-7
CSVVSIGKLYEQYF
TGCAGCGTTGTCTCGATAGGGAAACTCTACGAGCAGTACTTC
>.|TRBD2|14|TRBV20-1|TRBJ2-5
CSALRGGPEETQYF
TGCAGTGCGTTGCGGGGGGGCCCAGAGGAGACCCAGTACTTC
>.|TRBD1|16|TRBV6-1|TRBJ1-6
CASRAFGTGGNSPLHF
TGTGCCAGCAGAGCCTTCGGGACAGGGGGTAATTCACCCCTCCACTTT
>few|TRBD1|17|TRBV27|TRBJ1-4
CASSSTGGFSTDEKLFF
TGTGCCAGCAGTTCGACAGGGGGGTTCTCAACCGATGAAAAACTGTTTTTT
>few|TRBD1|15|TRBV12-3/TRBV12-4|TRBJ1-6
CASSSRQGMRSPLHF
TGTGCCAGCAGTTCGCGACAGGGGATGAGATCACCCCTCCACTTT
>.|.|14|TRBV23-1|TRBJ1-1
CASSHWDKNTEAFF
TGCGCCAGCAGTCATTGGGACAAGAACACTGAAGCTTTCTTT
>few|.|13|TRBV7-2|TRBJ2-5
CASSFLDQETQYF
TGTGCCAGCAGCTTTCTAGATCAAGAGACCCAGTACTTC
>many|.|16|TRBV5-1|TRBJ1-2
CASSFDRPLANYGYTF
TGCGCCAGCAGCTTCGACAGGCCCCTTGCTAACTATGGCTACACCTTC
>few|.|14|TRBV6-2/TRBV6-3|TRBJ1-5
CASSYRADNQPQHF
TGTGCCAGCAGTTACCGTGCAGACAATCAGCCCCAGCATTTT
>many|.|14|TRBV2|TRBJ1-5
CASSATGNDQPQHF
TGTGCCAGCAGTGCTACAGGAAATGATCAGCCCCAGCATTTT
>.|.|14|TRBV20-1|TRBJ1-5
CSARSPGWNQPQHF
TGCAGTGCTAGGAGTCCAGGGTGGAATCAGCCCCAGCATTTT
>many|.|17|TRBV4-1|TRBJ1-3
CASSRGVARNSGNTIYF
TGCGCCAGCAGCCGTGGGGTGGCGCGAAACTCTGGAAACACCATATATTTT
>many|.|13|TRBV6-5|TRBJ2-5
CASTKLAGETQYF
TGTGCCAGCACCAAACTAGCTGGAGAGACCCAGTACTTC
>.|TRBD2|15|TRBV10-3|TRBJ2-7
CAISESSGGSYEQYF
TGTGCCATCAGTGAGTCAAGCGGGGGTTCGTACGAGCAGTACTTC